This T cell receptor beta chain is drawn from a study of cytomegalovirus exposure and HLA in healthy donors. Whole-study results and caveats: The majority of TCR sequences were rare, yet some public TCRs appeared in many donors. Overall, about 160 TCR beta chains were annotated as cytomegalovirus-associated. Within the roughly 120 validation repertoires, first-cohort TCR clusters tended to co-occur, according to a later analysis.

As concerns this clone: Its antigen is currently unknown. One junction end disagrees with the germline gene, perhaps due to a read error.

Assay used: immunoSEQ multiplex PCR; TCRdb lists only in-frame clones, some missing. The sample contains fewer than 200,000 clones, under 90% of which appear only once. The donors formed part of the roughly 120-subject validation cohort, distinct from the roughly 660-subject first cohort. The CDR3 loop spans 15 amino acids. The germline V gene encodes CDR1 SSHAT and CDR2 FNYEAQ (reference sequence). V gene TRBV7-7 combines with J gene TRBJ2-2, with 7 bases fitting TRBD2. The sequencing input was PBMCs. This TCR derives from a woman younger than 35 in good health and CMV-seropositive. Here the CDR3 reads CASSRNPGRTGELFF. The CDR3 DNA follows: TGTGCTAGCAGCCGTAATCCCGGGAGGACCGGGGAGCTGTTTTTT.